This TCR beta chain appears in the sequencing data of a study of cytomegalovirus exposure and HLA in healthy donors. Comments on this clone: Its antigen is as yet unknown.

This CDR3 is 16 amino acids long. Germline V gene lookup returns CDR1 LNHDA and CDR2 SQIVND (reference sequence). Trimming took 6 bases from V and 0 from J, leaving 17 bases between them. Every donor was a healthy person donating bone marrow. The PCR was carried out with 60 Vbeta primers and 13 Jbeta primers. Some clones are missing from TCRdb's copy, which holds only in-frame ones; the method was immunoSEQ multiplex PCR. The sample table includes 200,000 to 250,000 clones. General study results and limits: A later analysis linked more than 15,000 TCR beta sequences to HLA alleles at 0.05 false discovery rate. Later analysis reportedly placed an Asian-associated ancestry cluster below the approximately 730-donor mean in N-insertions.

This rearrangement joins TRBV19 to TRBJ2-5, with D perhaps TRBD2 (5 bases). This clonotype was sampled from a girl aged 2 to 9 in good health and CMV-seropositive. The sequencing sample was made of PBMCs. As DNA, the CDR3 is TGTGCCAGTAGCCCAGAGGGAGCTGGCAACCAAGAGACCCAGTACTTC. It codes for CASSPEGAGNQETQYF.